This TCR beta chain was recorded in a study of CD8+ T cells in alopecia areata. V was pared by 6 bases and J by 2 bases, with 11 bases between. CDR3 length equals 14 residues. The germline V gene encodes CDR1 WSHSY and CDR2 SAAADI. Using a FACSAria, the CD4+ and CD8+ T cells were sorted from the PBMCs. RNA was extracted and reverse transcribed into cDNA as the sequencing template. Sequenced by immunoSEQ multiplex PCR; TCRdb stores in-frame clones only, minus some. The data contain fewer than 150,000 clones, over 60% of them seen just once; the ten biggest clones take up around 2.8%. This rearrangement joins TRBV10-2 to TRBJ1-5; tentative D call: TRBD1 (5 bases). The origin of this receptor is a human donor in good health. Input material: CD4+ T cells sorted from blood. The CDR3 DNA is TGCGCCAGCAGCGAAGGGGCGGGCAATCAGCCCCAGCATTTT. This translates into CASSEGAGNQPQHF.